This T cell receptor (beta chain) was sequenced during a study of blood T cell repertoires in COVID-19. For recovered donors of Cohort 3, there were two negative PCRs, clearance, or symptom resolution. TCRdb's table, derived via immunoSEQ multiplex PCR, lists solely in-frame clones and lacks some. The sample holds a few hundred thousand clones, 89% seen once. This CDR3 contains 12 residues. The V gene lost 4 bases and the J gene lost 2 bases, with 5 bases spanning the gap. This sequence joins TRBV12-3 or TRBV12-4 and TRBJ1-2; D not certain. This TCR was sampled from a woman aged 40 to 49 who had recovered from COVID-19. Sequencing input: PBMCs or T cells enriched from blood (not recorded which). The CDR3 spells CASSSLNYGYTF. DNA for the CDR3: TGTGCCAGCAGTTCCCTAAACTATGGCTACACCTTC.